Detailed here is one TCR beta chain. Its cognate antigen is unknown. This PCR relied on a set of 60 Vbeta primers and 13 Jbeta primers. Per the study methods: It was a later analysis that counted 75 million to 90 million unique TCR beta chains, of which around 11 million were shared. Profiled with immunoSEQ multiplex PCR; TCRdb holds only in-frame clones, not every one. That table furnishes V, J and clone size, whereas the DNA furnished D and trimming. The sample lists more than 90,000 clones; around 77% were seen once. These data are taken from a study of cytomegalovirus exposure and HLA in healthy donors. Nominal health characterized the donors when sampled, though unrecorded immune exposures were likely. Germline V gives CDR1 LNHDA, CDR2 SQIVND (reference sequence). The CDR3 loop spans 12 amino acids. Study conclusions and caveats: The authors excluded some V segments, including TRBV6-2 and TRBV6-3, as indistinguishable.

The sequenced sample was PBMCs. The chain is built from TRBV19 and TRBJ2-5, with 8 bases fitting TRBD2. Matching the DNA end better, TRBJ2-7 makes the J call doubtful. This sequence originates from a man aged 50 or older in good health and CMV-seropositive. As DNA, the CDR3 is TGTGCCAGTAGCGGGAGGGCCTACGAGCAGTACTTC. It translates to CASSGRAYEQYF.